This TCR beta chain was identified in a study of brain T cells in children with intractable seizures. As regards this clone: Its target is unknown.

Study-wide results and caveats: Pre- and post-surgery blood differed in depth, so pre-surgery absences may be undersampling.

The V and J ends lost 8 bases and 4 bases respectively, with 14 bases between them. Germline CDR1 is MNHEY and CDR2 is SVGAGI. This CDR3 is built from 13 residues. Libraries were prepared by immunoSEQ multiplex PCR; TCRdb keeps only in-frame clonotypes and omits some of them. The profile covers 1,500 to 2,000 clones, with around 73% appearing a single time and under 25% taken by the ten largest. The sequenced cases were selected for having the highest brain T cell transcript signatures. The origin of this receptor is a girl aged 2-10 years with tuberous sclerosis and intractable seizures. Sequencing was performed on resected brain tissue, taken at surgery. The V gene is TRBV6-5, the J gene TRBJ2-5; tentative D call: TRBD2 (5 bases). CDR3 loop: CASGGWVGETQYF. As DNA, the CDR3 is TGTGCCAGCGGAGGCTGGGTTGGAGAGACCCAGTACTTC.